The entry below gives a single TCR beta chain sequence along with its context. Its target is unknown. V was shortened by 2 bases and J by 2 bases, with 20 bases between the two germline ends. Germline-derived CDR1 and CDR2 are GTSNPN and SVGIG (reference sequence). The CDR3 loop spans 17 amino acids. This entry is derived from a study of graft-versus-host responses after intestinal transplantation. Study information: Every one of the recipients received anti-thymocyte globulin induction and afterwards took tacrolimus and steroids for three to four years. Study-wide results and caveats: Some GvH clones appeared in ileal mucosa or blood before recipient bone marrow. Early after transplant, HvG clones declined as circulating GvH clones peaked.

TCRdb's table, derived via immunoSEQ multiplex PCR, lists solely in-frame clones and lacks some. The sample holds around 77,000 clones, approximately 94% seen once. The specimen comprised unstimulated CD8+ T cells sorted from spleen or lymph node cells, sampled before intestinal transplant. The rearrangement links TRBV30 to TRBJ2-3, with unresolved D. This TCR was sampled from a human donor who received an intestinal transplant. CDR3 sequence reads: CAWSPPPSPVFTDTQYF. The CDR3 DNA reads as TGTGCCTGGAGTCCCCCGCCCAGTCCCGTCTTCACAGATACGCAGTATTTT.